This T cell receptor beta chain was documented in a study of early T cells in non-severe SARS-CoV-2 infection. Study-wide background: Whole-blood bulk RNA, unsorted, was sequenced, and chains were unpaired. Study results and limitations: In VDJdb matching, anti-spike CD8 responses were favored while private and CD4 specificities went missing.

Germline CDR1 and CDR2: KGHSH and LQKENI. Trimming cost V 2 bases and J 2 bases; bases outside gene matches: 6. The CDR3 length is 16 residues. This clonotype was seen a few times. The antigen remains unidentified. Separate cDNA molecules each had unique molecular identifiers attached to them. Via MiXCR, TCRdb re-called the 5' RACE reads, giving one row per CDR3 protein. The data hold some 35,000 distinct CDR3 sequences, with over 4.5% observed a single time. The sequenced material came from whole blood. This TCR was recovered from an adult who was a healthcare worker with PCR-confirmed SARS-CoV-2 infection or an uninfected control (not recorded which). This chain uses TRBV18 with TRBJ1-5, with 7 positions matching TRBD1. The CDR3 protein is CASSPNQGGGNQPQHF. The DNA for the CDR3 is TGTGCCAGCTCACCAAATCAGGGGGGAGGCAATCAGCCCCAGCATTTT.